This TCR beta chain originates from a study of blood T cell repertoires in COVID-19. Generated by immunoSEQ multiplex PCR, the TCRdb table keeps only in-frame clones and is missing some. The sample carries tens of thousands of clones, around nine tenths recorded once. The CDR3 length is 13 residues. The V gene lost 2 bases and the J gene lost 8 bases, with 12 bases spanning the gap. The germline V gene has CDR1 MNHEY and CDR2 SVGAGI. The V call is TRBV6-5, the J call TRBJ1-2; D ambiguous. This sequence originates from a human donor in a cohort sampled during active COVID-19. The sample was peripheral blood. This chain's CDR3 is CASSYRPSGGYTF. The DNA of the CDR3 is TGTGCCAGCAGTTACCGGCCCTCGGGGGGCTACACCTTC.